Sequencing of this TCR beta chain was carried out in a study of T cell responses to AZD1222 COVID-19 vaccine. Looking at the study overall: Combined were second doses at about 4 or about 12 weeks.

The germline V and J ends were trimmed by 3 bases and 3 bases, with 9 bases remaining between them. The CDR3 has 13 amino acids. Germline CDR1 reads MGHRA; CDR2 reads YSYEKL. General study results and limits: Just six AZD1222 recipients were seropositive at baseline. A rise in Spike-specific TCR breadth and depth followed two AZD1222 doses. White British donors predominated, females outnumbered males, and clonal diversity was possibly underestimated.

Comments on this clone: Its specificity is not known.

TCRdb's copy holds only in-frame clones and misses some; the assay was immunoSEQ multiplex PCR. This sample carries 200,000 or so clones, 92% of them seen once, and the ten largest clones take 8% to 13%. V usage is TRBV4-1 and J usage is TRBJ2-7; no reliable D call. The source was peripheral blood, collected on day 0 of AZD1222 vaccination. The TCR was taken from an adult in good health. Here the CDR3 reads CASSHADGYEQYV. CDR3 nucleotides: TGCGCCAGCAGCCACGCGGACGGCTACGAGCAGTACGTC.